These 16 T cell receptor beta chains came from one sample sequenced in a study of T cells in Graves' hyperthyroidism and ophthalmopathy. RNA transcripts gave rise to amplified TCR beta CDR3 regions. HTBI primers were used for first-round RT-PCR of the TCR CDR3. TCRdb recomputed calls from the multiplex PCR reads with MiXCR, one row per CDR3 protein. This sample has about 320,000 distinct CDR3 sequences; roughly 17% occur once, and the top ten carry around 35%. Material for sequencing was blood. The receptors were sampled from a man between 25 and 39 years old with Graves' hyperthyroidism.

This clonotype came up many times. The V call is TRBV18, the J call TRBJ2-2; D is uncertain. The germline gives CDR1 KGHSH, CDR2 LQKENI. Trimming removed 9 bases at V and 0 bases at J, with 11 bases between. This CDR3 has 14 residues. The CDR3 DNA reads TGTGCCAGTCGTGACACAACGAACACCGGGGAGCTGTTTTTT. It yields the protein CASRDTTNTGELFF.

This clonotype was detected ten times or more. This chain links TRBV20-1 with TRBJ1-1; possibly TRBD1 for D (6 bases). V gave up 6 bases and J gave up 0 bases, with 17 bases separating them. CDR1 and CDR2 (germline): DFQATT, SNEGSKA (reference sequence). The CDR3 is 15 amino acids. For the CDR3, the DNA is TGCAGTGCCCAACTAGGGGGTTTACTGAACACTGAAGCTTTCTTT. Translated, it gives CSAQLGGLLNTEAFF.

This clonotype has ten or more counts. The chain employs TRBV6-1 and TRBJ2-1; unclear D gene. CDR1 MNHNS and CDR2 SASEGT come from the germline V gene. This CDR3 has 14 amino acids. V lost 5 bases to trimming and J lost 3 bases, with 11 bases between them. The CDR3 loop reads CASSPLGLYNEQFF. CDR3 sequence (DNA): TGTGCCAGCAGTCCTTTAGGTCTCTACAATGAGCAGTTCTTC.

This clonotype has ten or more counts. The CDR3 coding sequence is TGTGCCAGCAGTGTCCGGGCTAGCGGGAATTACGAGCAGTACTTC. This codes for CASSVRASGNYEQYF. This rearrangement joins TRBV27 to TRBJ2-7; 9 bases are shared with TRBD2. The CDR3 loop spans 15 amino acids. Germline CDR1 and CDR2: MNHEY and SMNVEV (reference sequence). V gave up 5 bases and J gave up 4 bases; unmatched junction bases: 9.

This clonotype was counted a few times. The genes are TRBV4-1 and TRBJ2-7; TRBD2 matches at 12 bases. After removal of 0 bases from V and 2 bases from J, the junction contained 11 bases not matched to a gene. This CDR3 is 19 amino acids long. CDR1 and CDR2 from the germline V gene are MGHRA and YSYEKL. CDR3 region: CASSQEERGLAGLPYEQYF. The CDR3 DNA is TGCGCCAGCAGCCAAGAGGAGCGGGGACTAGCGGGCCTCCCCTACGAGCAGTACTTC.

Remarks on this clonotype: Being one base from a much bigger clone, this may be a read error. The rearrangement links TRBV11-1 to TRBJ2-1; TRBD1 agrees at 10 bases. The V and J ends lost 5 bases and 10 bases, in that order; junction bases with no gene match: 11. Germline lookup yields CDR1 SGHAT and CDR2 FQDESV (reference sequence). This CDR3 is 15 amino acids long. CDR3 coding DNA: TGTGCCAGCAGCCATTGGGACAGGGGAAGGGACGAGCAGTTCTTC. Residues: CASSHWDRGRDEQFF.

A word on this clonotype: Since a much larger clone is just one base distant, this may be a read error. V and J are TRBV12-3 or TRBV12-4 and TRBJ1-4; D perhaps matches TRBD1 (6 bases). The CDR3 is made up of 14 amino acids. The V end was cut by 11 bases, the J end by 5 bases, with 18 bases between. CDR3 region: CAGPRGGPNEKLFF. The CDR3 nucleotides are TGTGCCGGACCTCGGGGGGGGCCAAATGAAAAACTGTTTTTT.

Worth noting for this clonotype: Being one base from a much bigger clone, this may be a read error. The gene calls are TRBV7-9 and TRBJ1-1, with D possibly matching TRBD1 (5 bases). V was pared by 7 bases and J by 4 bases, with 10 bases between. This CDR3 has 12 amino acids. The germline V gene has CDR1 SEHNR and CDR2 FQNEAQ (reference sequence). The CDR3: CASIGGSTEAFF. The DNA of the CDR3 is TGTGCCAGCATCGGGGGTAGCACTGAAGCTTTCTTT.

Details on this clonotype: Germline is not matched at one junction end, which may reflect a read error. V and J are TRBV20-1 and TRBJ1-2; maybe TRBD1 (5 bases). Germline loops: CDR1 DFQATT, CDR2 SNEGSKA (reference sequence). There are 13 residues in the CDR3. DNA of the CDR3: TGTGGTGCCCAAAGGGCAGGGAGTAGTGGCTACACCTTC. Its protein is CGAQRAGSSGYTF.

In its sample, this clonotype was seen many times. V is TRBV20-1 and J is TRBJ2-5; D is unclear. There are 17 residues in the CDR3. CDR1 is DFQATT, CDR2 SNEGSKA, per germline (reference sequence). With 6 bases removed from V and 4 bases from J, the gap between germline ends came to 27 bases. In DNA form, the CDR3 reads TGCAGTGCCTCGGCCGAGGTCCCCAGCGCAGAAGGAGAGACCCAGTACTTC. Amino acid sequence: CSASAEVPSAEGETQYF.

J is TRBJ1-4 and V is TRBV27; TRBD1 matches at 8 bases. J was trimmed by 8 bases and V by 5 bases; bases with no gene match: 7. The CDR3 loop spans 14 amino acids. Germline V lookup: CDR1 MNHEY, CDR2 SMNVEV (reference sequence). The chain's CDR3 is CASSEDRGSEKLFF. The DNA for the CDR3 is TGTGCCAGCAGTGAAGACAGGGGATCCGAAAAACTGTTTTTT. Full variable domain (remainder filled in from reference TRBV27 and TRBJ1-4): EAQVTQNPRYLITVTGKKLTVTCSQNMNHEYMSWYRQDPGLGLRQIYYSMNVEVTDKGDVPEGYKVSRKEKRNFPLILESPSPNQTSLYFCASSEDRGSEKLFFGSGTQLSVL.

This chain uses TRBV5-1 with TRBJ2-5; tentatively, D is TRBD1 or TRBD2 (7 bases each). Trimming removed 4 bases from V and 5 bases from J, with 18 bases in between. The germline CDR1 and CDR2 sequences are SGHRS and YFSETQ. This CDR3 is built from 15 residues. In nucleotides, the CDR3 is TGCGCCAGCAGCCCTGGATGGCAGGGGGGGGAGACCCAGTACTTC. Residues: CASSPGWQGGETQYF.

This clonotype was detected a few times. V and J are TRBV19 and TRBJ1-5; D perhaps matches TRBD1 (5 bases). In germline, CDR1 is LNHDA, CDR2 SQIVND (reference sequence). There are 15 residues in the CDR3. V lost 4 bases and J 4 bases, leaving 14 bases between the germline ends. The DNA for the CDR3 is TGTGCCAGTAGTACCCCCTGGGGGTATAATCAGCCCCAGCATTTT. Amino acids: CASSTPWGYNQPQHF. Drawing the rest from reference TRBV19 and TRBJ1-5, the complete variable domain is DGGITQSPKYLFRKEGQNVTLSCEQNLNHDAMYWYRQDPGQGLRLIYYSQIVNDFQKGDIAEGYSVSREKKESFPLTVTSAQKNPTAFYLCASSTPWGYNQPQHFGDGTRLSIL.

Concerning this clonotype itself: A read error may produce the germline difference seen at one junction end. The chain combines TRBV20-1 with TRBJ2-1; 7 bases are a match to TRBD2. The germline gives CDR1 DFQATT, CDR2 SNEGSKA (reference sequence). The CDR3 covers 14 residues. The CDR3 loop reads CSARLAETYNEQLF. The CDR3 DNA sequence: TGCAGTGCTAGACTAGCGGAGACCTACAATGAGCAGCTCTTC.

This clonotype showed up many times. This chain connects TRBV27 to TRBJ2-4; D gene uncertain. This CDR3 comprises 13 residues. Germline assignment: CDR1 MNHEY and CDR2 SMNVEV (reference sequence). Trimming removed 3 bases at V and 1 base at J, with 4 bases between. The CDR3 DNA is TGTGCCAGCAGTTTGGCCGCCAAAAACATTCAGTACTTC. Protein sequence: CASSLAAKNIQYF.

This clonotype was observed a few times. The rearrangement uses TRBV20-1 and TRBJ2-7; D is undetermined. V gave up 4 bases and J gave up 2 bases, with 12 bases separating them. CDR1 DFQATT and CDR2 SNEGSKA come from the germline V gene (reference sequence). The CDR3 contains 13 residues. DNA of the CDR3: TGCAGTGCTACCAGCCTCCTACCCTACGAGCAGTACTTC. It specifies CSATSLLPYEQYF.